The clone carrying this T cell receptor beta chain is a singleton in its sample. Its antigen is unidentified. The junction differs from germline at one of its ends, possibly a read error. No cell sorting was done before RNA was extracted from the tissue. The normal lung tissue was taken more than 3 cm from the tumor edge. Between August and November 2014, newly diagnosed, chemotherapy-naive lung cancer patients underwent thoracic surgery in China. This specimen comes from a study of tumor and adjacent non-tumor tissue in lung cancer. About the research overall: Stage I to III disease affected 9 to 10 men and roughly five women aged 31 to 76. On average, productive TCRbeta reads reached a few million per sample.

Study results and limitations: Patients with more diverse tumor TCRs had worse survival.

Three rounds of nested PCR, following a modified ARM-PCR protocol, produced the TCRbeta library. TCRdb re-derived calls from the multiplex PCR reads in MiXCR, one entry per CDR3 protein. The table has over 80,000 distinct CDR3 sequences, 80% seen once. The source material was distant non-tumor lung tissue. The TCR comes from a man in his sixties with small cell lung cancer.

The CDR3 spells CASGELTGDTDTQYF. The CDR3 DNA reads as TGTGCCAGCGGTGAACTAACGGGAGACACAGATACGCAGTATTTT. The gene calls are TRBV6-1 and TRBJ2-3; D perhaps matches TRBD2 (6 bases). The CDR3 consists of 15 residues. Germline CDR1 and CDR2: MNHNS and SASEGT.